This is a list of T cell receptor beta chains from one sample in a study of cytomegalovirus exposure and HLA in healthy donors. The protocol was immunoSEQ multiplex PCR, while the TCRdb copy is restricted to in-frame clones and leaves out a portion. The table shows over 200,000 clones, with roughly 89% occurring only once. Specimen: PBMCs. The receptors stem from a woman aged 18 to 35 in good health and CMV-seronegative. Both conserved end residues are part of each CDR3. D genes are given only for firm matches. A clone size is listed for some rows: how often the clone was seen (once, few, many), or a class if it is expanded.

v_call,clone_size,j_call,d_call,cdr3_nt,cdr3_aa
TRBV7-8,NA,TRBJ2-3,TRBD1,TGTGCCAGCAGCTCCGACAGGGGGGATACGCAGTATTTT,CASSSDRGDTQYF
TRBV7-3,once,TRBJ2-1,NA,TGTGCCAGCAGCCAGGAAGTGTACAATGAGCAGTTCTTC,CASSQEVYNEQFF
TRBV4-1,NA,TRBJ1-1,NA,TGCGCCAGCAGCCAAGACCCAGGAAACACTGAAGCTTTCTTT,CASSQDPGNTEAFF
TRBV28,NA,TRBJ1-5,TRBD1,TGTGCCAGCAGTAGGGGACAGCCCAATCAGCCCCAGCATTTT,CASSRGQPNQPQHF
TRBV5-4,NA,TRBJ1-2,TRBD1,TGTGCCAGCAGCTTACCCCAAGGACAGGGCGATGGCTACACCTTC,CASSLPQGQGDGYTF
TRBV10-2,NA,TRBJ2-2,TRBD1,TGCGCCAGCAGTGTGGGACAGGTTACCGGGGAGCTGTTTTTT,CASSVGQVTGELFF
TRBV4-3,NA,TRBJ2-1,TRBD1,TGCGCCAGCAGCCAAGGACAGGGCCCTTCATCCTACAATGAGCAGTTCTTC,CASSQGQGPSSYNEQFF
TRBV27,NA,TRBJ2-1,NA,TGTGCCAGCAGTTTTGAAGGGGGAACCTACAATGAGCAGTTCTTC,CASSFEGGTYNEQFF
TRBV5-8,NA,TRBJ2-7,TRBD1,TGTGCCAGCACCGACCCCCGGGACAGGGACTACGAGCAGTACTTC,CASTDPRDRDYEQYF
TRBV9,NA,TRBJ1-1,NA,TGTGCCAGCAGCGTAAACCCCACAGGGTTTATTGGAGCTTTCTTT,CASSVNPTGFIGAFF
TRBV6-6,NA,TRBJ2-3,TRBD2,TGTGCCAGCAGAACTAGCGGGGGGGCAGATACGCAGTATTTT,CASRTSGGADTQYF
TRBV11-2,NA,TRBJ1-2,TRBD1,TGTGCCAGCAGGGAAAGGGACAGTTTGAGATATGGCTACACCTTC,CASRERDSLRYGYTF